This T cell receptor beta chain was captured by sequencing in a study of T cell responses to AZD1222 COVID-19 vaccine (dated by TCRdb to the early 2020s). Regarding the study in general: Because spike-specific TCR depth and breadth did not differ between the two schedules, AZD1222 recipients who got a second dose at roughly 4 weeks were pooled with those who got a second dose at roughly 12 weeks. TCR sequencing was performed for over 230 trial participants, of whom about 200 were given two doses of AZD1222 and around 25 were given two doses of MenACWY control vaccine. Trial participants were enrolled by age into 18-55, 56-69 and 70-plus year subgroups, with roughly 150, 30 and 60 TCR-sequenced participants respectively.

This specimen's time point label, per the study, means: baseline before first vaccination. Vaccinee samples were obtained from the UK trials COV001 and COV002, which included a single-blind randomized controlled phase 2/3 trial of AZD1222 (ChAdOx1 nCoV-19) in healthy adults. For TCRbeta chain sequencing, PBMC samples from trial participants were taken at day 0 and at day 28 after the second dose. The CDR3 regions of human TCRbeta chains were analyzed by immunosequencing. The paper's data handling went like this. TCRs in the repertoires were matched against a reference library of SARS-CoV-2-specific TCRs that had been generated with the MIRA antigen-specificity platform. Breadth was defined as the fraction of unique TCRs that were SARS-CoV-2-associated, and depth was defined as the fraction of total T cells that were SARS-CoV-2-associated. Each spike-specific TCR was assigned to its reactive spike region and to a CD4 or CD8 class using the MIRA data. Log10-transformed breadth and depth values were compared by one-way ANOVA with Sidak's multiple comparisons tests. TCRdb mirrors the immuneACCESS table, restricted to in-frame sequences. Some clones are absent from its copies; in checked studies, under half trace to an unresolved V gene, and the reason for the others is unknown. The V and J calls and clone size are taken from that table; D and trimming were inferred from the DNA. The table for this sample lists around 150,000 clones; approximately 90% of them were counted only once. The top ten hold 3.4% of the sample.

V and J lose 8 bases and 3 bases, and a span of 17 bases separates them. Taken from cysteine to phenylalanine, the CDR3 has 14 residues. The sequence is cut down to CDR3 DNA, 42 bases in frame from base 1. Sequences MNHEY (CDR1) and SVGAGI (CDR2) are obtained from the germline V gene. Of note for this clone: Its antigen specificity is not known. No base-level quality is on record; no much larger clone is a single base apart.

On the study overall, not on this receptor specifically: Reportedly, almost half of the unique spike-specific TCRs recognized epitopes lying outside the regions that are mutated in the B.1.351 and B.1.1.7 variants. In the small 56-69-year group, the increase in depth fell short of significance, most likely because of low power. Because no day 14 peak-response samples were available, the repertoires could be characterized only after the peak T cell response. After two AZD1222 doses, both the breadth and the depth of spike-specific TCRs were significantly higher than at day 0 and than in MenACWY recipients. Conclusions about previously exposed vaccinees are limited, since just a handful of AZD1222 recipients were seropositive for SARS-CoV-2 at baseline. Most participants were white British and females outnumbered males, and the authors suggested that clonal diversity may have been underestimated. CD4 TCRs associated with the vaccine covered the entire spike protein, and the dominant responses were in regions 160-218 and 743-854.

The sequence was obtained from an adult in good health. Source: peripheral blood, taken on day 0 of AZD1222 vaccination. The rearrangement combines TRBV6-5 with TRBJ2-7, and perhaps TRBD2 as D gene, on 6 matching bases. The encoded CDR3 is CASCTGGALYEQYF. The DNA sequence is given as TGTGCCAGCTGCACAGGCGGGGCCCTCTACGAGCAGTACTTC.